This T cell receptor (beta chain) was identified in a study of PD-L1 blockade in urothelial cancer. At the level of the study: Of 29 patients, almost 26 were males with bladder-origin urothelial cancer. At 6 weeks and at 3 weeks (second dose) after treatment start, blood was analyzed.

Remarks on this clone: The antigen is unknown.

The CDR3 loop spans 9 amino acids. V was clipped by 11 bases and J by 8 bases, with 7 bases between them. Germline V gene data show CDR1 as MNHEY and CDR2 as SVGAGI. Time point given: peripheral blood 6 weeks after treatment start. General study findings and limits: Durable-benefit patients expanded tumor-associated blood clones more at 3 weeks.

Clones were sequenced by immunoSEQ multiplex PCR, and TCRdb holds only the in-frame ones, with some missing. The sample lists about 130,000 clones, roughly 88% occurring once. This sequence originates from a man in his fifties with urothelial cancer. Specimen: PBMCs, collected around atezolizumab (anti-PD-L1) treatment. V and J are TRBV6-5 and TRBJ2-1, with D perhaps TRBD2 (5 bases). CDR3 protein: CAGGYEQFF. As DNA, the CDR3 is TGTGCCGGCGGGTATGAGCAGTTCTTC.